This TCR beta chain emerged from a study of blood T cell repertoires in COVID-19. Study as a whole: Sites in the United States, Italy and Spain provided acute and convalescent COVID-19 samples. In each case, the material was cDNA or gDNA derived from T cells, B-cell-depleted T cells, or PBMCs.

Per the germline V gene, CDR1 is SEHNR and CDR2 is FQNEAQ (reference sequence). The V gene lost 5 bases and the J gene lost 8 bases, with 22 bases spanning the gap. The CDR3 runs 16 residues. In this sample, this clone turned up many times. Study processing details: Reference gene primer amplification in the assay estimated nucleated cell counts. Sequencing was performed with immunoSEQ multiplex PCR; in TCRdb, only in-frame clones are kept and a portion is missing. V, J and clone size are those of that table, while D and trimming were read from the DNA. The data contain 110,000 or so clones, about 86% of them seen just once; the ten biggest clones take up around two fifths.

Source material: peripheral blood. The chain has TRBV7-9 and TRBJ1-3, with D possibly matching TRBD1 (6 bases). The source of this sequence is a man older than 75 with acute or convalescent COVID-19. The CDR3 loop is CASSAGGQGLADTIYF. The DNA for the CDR3 is TGTGCCAGCAGCGCCGGGGGGCAGGGGTTGGCGGACACCATATATTTT.